This T cell receptor (beta chain) originates from a study of blood T cells in healthy people across ages. General study findings and limits: Diversity estimates from one million T cells were considered underestimates.

A J-beta primer mix and a sample-barcoded 5' primer were used in a second PCR of about 6 to 12 cycles. TCRdb re-derived calls from the 5' RACE reads in MiXCR, one entry per CDR3 protein. The sample has about 1.7 million distinct CDR3 sequences, about 30% seen once; the top ten hold roughly 8%. Germline CDR1 is SEHNR and CDR2 is FQNEAQ (reference sequence). This CDR3 contains 14 residues. Trimming shortened V by 7 bases and J by 0 bases, and 10 bases separated the two germline ends. The draw of peripheral blood yielded ten milliliters from each donor. This clonotype was seen a few times. What it binds is not known.

This chain uses TRBV7-9 with TRBJ1-3; D may be TRBD1 (6 bases). The receptor was derived from a woman in her twenties or thirties in good health. Sequencing input: blood. For the CDR3, the DNA is TGTGCCAGCACCCCGACAGGCTCTGGAAACACCATATATTTT. It is translated as CASTPTGSGNTIYF.